This T cell receptor beta chain derives from a study of radiotherapy plus CTLA-4 blockade in lung cancer. Germline V gene lookup returns CDR1 SEHNR and CDR2 FQNEAQ (reference sequence). This CDR3 has 14 amino acids. V was cut by 5 bases and J by 5 bases, with 15 bases left in between. This clone was detected a few times. TCRdb's table, derived via immunoSEQ multiplex PCR, lists solely in-frame clones and lacks some. The sample carries about 45,000 clones, about 63% recorded once. This specimen consisted of peripheral blood, obtained from a patient treated with radiotherapy plus ipilimumab. This rearrangement joins TRBV7-9 to TRBJ1-1; D unclear. This sequence was found in a human donor with non-small cell lung cancer who had a partial response to radiotherapy plus ipilimumab. The CDR3 loop reads CASSPRNMQTEAFF. In nucleotides, the CDR3 is TGTGCCAGCAGCCCTCGTAATATGCAGACTGAAGCTTTCTTT. Based on the CDR3 plus reference TRBV7-9 and TRBJ1-1, the full variable domain is DTGVSQNPRHKITKRGQNVTFRCDPISEHNRLYWYRQTLGQGPEFLTYFQNEAQLEKSRLLSDRFSAERPKGSFSTLEIQRTEQGDSAMYLCASSPRNMQTEAFFGQGTRLTVV.